These T cell receptor beta chains were read from a single sample in a study of cytomegalovirus exposure and HLA in healthy donors. Profiling relied on immunoSEQ multiplex PCR, and the TCRdb table lists in-frame clones only, not all of them. The table shows fewer than 200,000 clones, with roughly 78% occurring only once. Sequencing was carried out using PBMCs. The receptors here all came from a woman between 40 and 50 years old in good health and CMV-seronegative. The CDR3 runs from the conserved cysteine through the conserved F or W. The D gene is left open where the match is weak. Rows may omit the clone size; those that give it use once, few, many or a size class.

d_call: -
j_call: TRBJ2-7
clone_size: -
v_call: TRBV5-4
cdr3_nt: TGTGCCAGCAGCTTGGACCCGCGCTCCTACGAGCAGTACTTC
cdr3_aa: CASSLDPRSYEQYF

d_call: TRBD2
j_call: TRBJ2-2
clone_size: -
v_call: TRBV10-3
cdr3_nt: TGTGCCATCAGCGCCTCTAGCGGGGATAACACCGGGGAGCTGTTTTTT
cdr3_aa: CAISASSGDNTGELFF

d_call: -
j_call: TRBJ1-4
clone_size: -
v_call: TRBV6-6
cdr3_nt: TGTGCCAGCAGTTACTTCGGTAATAATGAAAAACTGTTTTTT
cdr3_aa: CASSYFGNNEKLFF

d_call: TRBD1
j_call: TRBJ2-5
clone_size: -
v_call: TRBV25-1
cdr3_nt: TGTGCCAGCAGTGCCTTGGCAGGGGGCGTATTGGGGACCCAGTACTTC
cdr3_aa: CASSALAGGVLGTQYF

d_call: TRBD2
j_call: TRBJ2-3
clone_size: -
v_call: TRBV28
cdr3_nt: TGTGCCAGTGGGGGGGGGAGCACAGATACGCAGTATTTT
cdr3_aa: CASGGGSTDTQYF

d_call: -
j_call: TRBJ1-5
clone_size: -
v_call: TRBV6-1
cdr3_nt: TGTGCCAGCAGCGTGAGGTCTAGCAATCAGCCCCAGCATTTT
cdr3_aa: CASSVRSSNQPQHF

d_call: -
j_call: TRBJ1-2
clone_size: -
v_call: TRBV27
cdr3_nt: TGTGCCAGCAGTTTGTACAGTAACTATGGCTACACCTTC
cdr3_aa: CASSLYSNYGYTF

d_call: -
j_call: TRBJ2-7
clone_size: -
v_call: TRBV2
cdr3_nt: TGTGCCAGCAGTGGTGGTAGGGGATCCTACGAGCAGTACTTC
cdr3_aa: CASSGGRGSYEQYF

d_call: -
j_call: TRBJ1-1
clone_size: -
v_call: TRBV5-1
cdr3_nt: TGCGCCAGCAGCTTGGAGAGGAACACTGAAGCTTTCTTT
cdr3_aa: CASSLERNTEAFF

d_call: TRBD1
j_call: TRBJ2-3
clone_size: -
v_call: TRBV11-2
cdr3_nt: TGTGCCAGCAGCTTCGGACAGGGGGCGCTGAATACGCAGTATTTT
cdr3_aa: CASSFGQGALNTQYF

d_call: -
j_call: TRBJ1-6
clone_size: -
v_call: TRBV7-8
cdr3_nt: TGTGCCAGCAGCTTAAAGGGCACAGGGAGCTCCTATAATTCACCCCTCCACTTT
cdr3_aa: CASSLKGTGSSYNSPLHF

d_call: -
j_call: TRBJ1-1
clone_size: -
v_call: TRBV5-5
cdr3_nt: TGTGCCAGCAGCTTGAGCGGTGGAAACACTGAAGCTTTCTTT
cdr3_aa: CASSLSGGNTEAFF

d_call: TRBD1
j_call: TRBJ1-5
clone_size: -
v_call: TRBV2
cdr3_nt: TGTGCCAGCAGTGAACAGGGGGCGATTCAGCCCCAGCATTTT
cdr3_aa: CASSEQGAIQPQHF

d_call: TRBD2
j_call: TRBJ2-7
clone_size: -
v_call: TRBV11-1
cdr3_nt: TGTGCCAGCAGCCTGAGGACTAGCGGGAGCTACGAGCAGTACTTC
cdr3_aa: CASSLRTSGSYEQYF

d_call: TRBD2
j_call: TRBJ2-2
clone_size: -
v_call: TRBV29-1
cdr3_nt: TGCAGCGTTGGGACTAGCGGGGGGTCGAGCACCGGGGAGCTGTTTTTT
cdr3_aa: CSVGTSGGSSTGELFF

d_call: TRBD1
j_call: TRBJ2-1
clone_size: -
v_call: TRBV5-1
cdr3_nt: TGCGCCAGCAGCTTAGGGACAGTTGATGAGCAGTTCTTC
cdr3_aa: CASSLGTVDEQFF

d_call: -
j_call: TRBJ1-4
clone_size: -
v_call: TRBV7-9
cdr3_nt: TGTGCCAGCAGCGACACGGGGGGGCGGTATGAAAAACTGTTTTTT
cdr3_aa: CASSDTGGRYEKLFF

d_call: -
j_call: TRBJ2-3
clone_size: -
v_call: TRBV4-1
cdr3_nt: TGCGCCAGCAGCCAAGGCCCGCTACTGGGCTGGGAGAATGCAGATACGCAGTATTTT
cdr3_aa: CASSQGPLLGWENADTQYF

d_call: TRBD2
j_call: TRBJ2-3
clone_size: -
v_call: TRBV5-1
cdr3_nt: TGCGCCAGCAGCTTGGCCGGGACTAGCGGGGCAGATACGCAGTATTTT
cdr3_aa: CASSLAGTSGADTQYF

d_call: TRBD1
j_call: TRBJ1-1
clone_size: -
v_call: TRBV5-1
cdr3_nt: TGCGCCAGCAGCGTGGAGGGGACAGGGGGGGTGAACACTGAAGCTTTCTTT
cdr3_aa: CASSVEGTGGVNTEAFF

d_call: -
j_call: TRBJ1-5
clone_size: -
v_call: TRBV7-2
cdr3_nt: TGTGCCAGCAGTCCGGGACACGACACCTCACAGCCCCAGCATTTT
cdr3_aa: CASSPGHDTSQPQHF

d_call: TRBD1
j_call: TRBJ2-3
clone_size: -
v_call: TRBV6-4
cdr3_nt: TGTGCCAGCAGTGACGGTCGACAGGGTCAAGATACGCAGTATTTT
cdr3_aa: CASSDGRQGQDTQYF

d_call: -
j_call: TRBJ1-5
clone_size: few
v_call: TRBV5-6
cdr3_nt: TGTGCCAGCAGCTTCGGGGAGGGATATAGCAATCAGCCCCAGCATTTT
cdr3_aa: CASSFGEGYSNQPQHF

d_call: -
j_call: TRBJ1-5
clone_size: -
v_call: TRBV28
cdr3_nt: TGTGCCAGCAGATTTTCAGGGAGCAATCAGCCCCAGCATTTT
cdr3_aa: CASRFSGSNQPQHF

d_call: TRBD2
j_call: TRBJ2-7
clone_size: -
v_call: TRBV14
cdr3_nt: TGTGCCAGCAGCCCCAGTACCCGGGGGGGCGAGCAGTACTTC
cdr3_aa: CASSPSTRGGEQYF

d_call: -
j_call: TRBJ1-1
clone_size: once
v_call: TRBV7-3
cdr3_nt: TGTGCCAGCAGCTTAATGGCGGGAAACACTGAAGCTTTCTTT
cdr3_aa: CASSLMAGNTEAFF

d_call: -
j_call: TRBJ1-1
clone_size: few
v_call: TRBV6-5
cdr3_nt: TGTGCCAGCAGTGAAGGGGGCACTGAAGCTTTCTTT
cdr3_aa: CASSEGGTEAFF

d_call: -
j_call: TRBJ1-5
clone_size: -
v_call: TRBV4-2
cdr3_nt: TGTGCCAGCAGCCAAGCTGTTGGAGCGGGGATAAGCAATCAGCCCCAGCATTTT
cdr3_aa: CASSQAVGAGISNQPQHF

d_call: -
j_call: TRBJ1-4
clone_size: -
v_call: TRBV28
cdr3_nt: TGTGCCAGCAGTTCGACAGCCTTCAATGAAAAACTGTTTTTT
cdr3_aa: CASSSTAFNEKLFF

d_call: TRBD1
j_call: TRBJ2-1
clone_size: -
v_call: TRBV10-3
cdr3_nt: TGTGCCGCAAGGGAGTCTGGGACAGGGGACAATGAGCAGTTCTTC
cdr3_aa: CAARESGTGDNEQFF

d_call: -
j_call: TRBJ2-5
clone_size: -
v_call: TRBV5-4
cdr3_nt: TGTGCCAGCAGCCAAGGGGACTCCAAGGGGACCCAGTACTTC
cdr3_aa: CASSQGDSKGTQYF

d_call: -
j_call: TRBJ1-2
clone_size: few
v_call: TRBV10-1
cdr3_nt: TGCGCCAGCAGTGAAGGGGGTTCGCGCGGCTACACCTTC
cdr3_aa: CASSEGGSRGYTF

d_call: TRBD1
j_call: TRBJ1-6
clone_size: -
v_call: TRBV4-1
cdr3_nt: TGCGCCAGCAGCCGCCCTTTGGACAGGGCTCTGAATTCACCCCTCCACTTT
cdr3_aa: CASSRPLDRALNSPLHF

d_call: -
j_call: TRBJ2-2
clone_size: -
v_call: TRBV28
cdr3_nt: TGTGCCAGCAGTTCTGGAGGGACCGGGGAGCTGTTTTTT
cdr3_aa: CASSSGGTGELFF

d_call: -
j_call: TRBJ1-5
clone_size: -
v_call: TRBV6-5
cdr3_nt: TGTGCCAGCAGTGGAGGACGATGGCAGCCCCAGCATTTT
cdr3_aa: CASSGGRWQPQHF

d_call: -
j_call: TRBJ1-1
clone_size: -
v_call: TRBV4-1
cdr3_nt: TGCGCCAGCAGCGCACGGGGAACCCGAAAGAACACTGAAGCTTTCTTT
cdr3_aa: CASSARGTRKNTEAFF

d_call: TRBD2
j_call: TRBJ2-5
clone_size: few
v_call: TRBV2
cdr3_nt: TGTGCCAGCTCCTCCACTAGCGGGAAGCAGTACTTC
cdr3_aa: CASSSTSGKQYF

d_call: -
j_call: TRBJ2-7
clone_size: -
v_call: TRBV7-2
cdr3_nt: TGTGCCAGCAGTAAAGGTCAGGGGTACACCTACGAGCAGTACTTC
cdr3_aa: CASSKGQGYTYEQYF

d_call: -
j_call: TRBJ1-2
clone_size: -
v_call: TRBV5-8
cdr3_nt: TGTGCCAGCAGCTTTGCAGTATTGCACACCTTC
cdr3_aa: CASSFAVLHTF

d_call: -
j_call: TRBJ2-3
clone_size: -
v_call: TRBV19
cdr3_nt: TGTGCCAGTAGCCCTTCGAGACAGAGCACAGATACGCAGTATTTT
cdr3_aa: CASSPSRQSTDTQYF

d_call: -
j_call: TRBJ1-3
clone_size: -
v_call: TRBV28
cdr3_nt: TGTGCCAGCAGTTTACAAGGAGGGACTGGAAACACCATATATTTT
cdr3_aa: CASSLQGGTGNTIYF

d_call: -
j_call: TRBJ2-3
clone_size: -
v_call: TRBV29-1
cdr3_nt: TGCAGCGGTGAGGGGGGATCCTCTAGCACAGATACGCAGTATTTT
cdr3_aa: CSGEGGSSSTDTQYF

d_call: -
j_call: TRBJ1-4
clone_size: few
v_call: TRBV6-5
cdr3_nt: TGTGCCAGCAGTTACGGGCAAGCTAATGAAAAACTGTTTTTT
cdr3_aa: CASSYGQANEKLFF

d_call: TRBD1
j_call: TRBJ1-2
clone_size: -
v_call: TRBV6-5
cdr3_nt: TGTGCCAGCAGTTACACTAACGACAGGGCCTATGGCTACACCTTC
cdr3_aa: CASSYTNDRAYGYTF

d_call: -
j_call: TRBJ1-4
clone_size: few
v_call: TRBV5-1
cdr3_nt: TGCGCCAGCAGCTTGGCGAGTGCCTCAGGGGAAAAACTGTTTTTT
cdr3_aa: CASSLASASGEKLFF

d_call: -
j_call: TRBJ2-7
clone_size: -
v_call: TRBV20-1
cdr3_nt: TGCAGTGCTAGCTACTACGAGCAGTACTTC
cdr3_aa: CSASYYEQYF

d_call: -
j_call: TRBJ2-1
clone_size: -
v_call: TRBV11-3
cdr3_nt: TGTGCCAGCAGCTTAGGAACAGGCAATGAGCAGTTCTTC
cdr3_aa: CASSLGTGNEQFF